Listed here are 26 T cell receptor beta chains from one sample, sequenced in a study of T-cell reconstitution after alpha-beta-depleted transplantation in children. Using unique molecular identifiers, the investigators prepared the TCRbeta library. MiXCR, applied by TCRdb to the PCR reads, yields one record per CDR3 protein. The sample has under 300,000 distinct CDR3 sequences; approximately 9.9% are singletons. The material sequenced was PBMCs from the stem cell graft donor, taken from the stem cell graft. The receptors were sampled from a human donor who donated a stem cell graft to a child with SCID.

This clonotype was counted at least ten times. The rearrangement joins TRBV5-5 to TRBJ1-4; TRBD1 matches at 7 bases. The CDR3 sequence is 16 residues long. With 3 bases clipped from V and 8 bases from J, the junction kept 13 bases outside the gene matches. The germline CDR1 and CDR2 sequences are SGHKS and YYEKEE (reference sequence). CDR3 sequence reads: CASSWSWTGGPEKLFF. The CDR3 DNA reads as TGTGCCAGCAGCTGGAGTTGGACAGGAGGGCCGGAAAAACTGTTTTTT.

This clonotype showed up many times. V is TRBV9 and J is TRBJ2-2, with D possibly being TRBD2 (5 bases). The V end lost 4 bases, the J end lost 7 bases, and 14 bases lay between the germline ends. The CDR3 length is 14 residues. The V gene's germline CDR1 is SGDLS and CDR2 YYNGEE. The CDR3 region is CASSSQAGVGELFF. CDR3 bases: TGTGCCAGCAGCTCCCAGGCCGGGGTCGGGGAGCTGTTTTTT.

This clonotype was detected a few times. The V and J genes are TRBV30 and TRBJ2-7; 8 positions agree with TRBD1. Losses at the gene ends were 3 bases for V and 5 bases for J; bases not matched to a gene: 9. CDR1 is GTSNPN and CDR2 is SVGIG in the germline V gene (reference sequence). The CDR3 consists of 14 residues. The CDR3 reads CAWRPDRVEDEQYF. The CDR3 DNA reads as TGTGCCTGGAGGCCGGACAGGGTCGAAGACGAGCAGTACTTC. The variable domain in full, with the rest retrieved from reference TRBV30 and TRBJ2-7, is SQTIHQWPATLVQPVGSPLSLECTVEGTSNPNLYWYRQAAGRGLQLLFYSVGIGQISSEVPQNLSASRPQDRQFILSSKKLLLSDSGFYLCAWRPDRVEDEQYFGPGTRLTVT.

Many counts were recorded for this clonotype. The chain joins TRBV27 to TRBJ1-2; possible D gene TRBD1, 5 bases. This CDR3 spans 13 amino acids. Germline loops: CDR1 MNHEY, CDR2 SMNVEV (reference sequence). Trimming pared 9 bases from V and 2 bases from J, leaving 13 bases between. The chain's CDR3 is CASAMRDNYGYTF. The CDR3 bases are TGTGCCAGTGCTATGAGGGACAACTATGGCTACACCTTC.

This clonotype was counted at least ten times. The chain links TRBV5-1 to TRBJ1-2; D is ambiguous. The CDR3 is 16 amino acids. Trimming cost V 2 bases and J 6 bases, with 20 bases left between them. From germline, CDR1 is SGHRS and CDR2 YFSETQ. CDR3 in DNA: TGCGCCAGCAGCTTAAATAGTCAGCTCGTATCGGATGGCTACACCTTC. Its translation is CASSLNSQLVSDGYTF.

The chain is built from TRBV18 and TRBJ2-1; the match to TRBD2 covers 10 bases. Trimming took 3 bases from V and 6 from J; bases not matched to a gene: 5. CDR1 is KGHSH and CDR2 is LQKENI in the germline V gene. The CDR3 has 15 amino acids. This chain's CDR3 is CASSPSTSGVNEQFF. The CDR3 bases are TGTGCCAGCTCACCGAGTACTAGCGGGGTCAATGAGCAGTTCTTC.

This clonotype was seen repeatedly, ten times or more. J is TRBJ2-1 and V is TRBV15; 7 bases map to TRBD2. The trim removed 4 bases at V and 4 bases at J, leaving 7 bases unmatched. Germline V lookup: CDR1 LNHNV, CDR2 YYDKDF (reference sequence). This CDR3 has 15 amino acids. CDR3 region: CATSMTWEGYNEQFF. In nucleotides, the CDR3 is TGTGCCACCAGCATGACCTGGGAGGGGTACAATGAGCAGTTCTTC.

This clonotype occurred many times. The J gene is TRBJ1-1, the V gene TRBV5-1; TRBD1 is a possible D gene (6 bases). Trimming pared 5 bases from V and 11 bases from J, leaving 16 bases between. Germline V gives CDR1 SGHRS, CDR2 YFSETQ. The CDR3 sequence is 12 residues long. The CDR3 region is CASSLTGDTAFF. CDR3 in DNA: TGCGCCAGCAGTCTGACTGGGGACACCGCTTTCTTT.

This clonotype occurred many times. This chain joins TRBV5-1 and TRBJ1-1; TRBD1 agrees at 8 bases. After removal of 4 bases from V and 4 bases from J, the junction contained 9 bases not matched to a gene. Germline CDR1 and CDR2: SGHRS and YFSETQ. The CDR3 runs to 15 residues. The CDR3 protein is CASSGAGGRGTEAFF. CDR3 in DNA: TGCGCCAGCAGCGGCGCAGGGGGCCGGGGCACTGAAGCTTTCTTT.

The chain combines TRBV20-1 with TRBJ2-5; tentatively, D is TRBD1 (6 bases). Germline V CDR1 and CDR2: DFQATT, SNEGSKA (reference sequence). Trimming shortened V by 2 bases and J by 1 base, and 14 bases separated the two germline ends. CDR3 length: 15 residues. The CDR3 nucleotides are TGCAGTGCTAGACCTAGGGGGAAAGTCCAAGAGACCCAGTACTTC. Amino acid sequence: CSARPRGKVQETQYF.

This clonotype appeared many times. This chain uses TRBV4-3 with TRBJ2-1; 8 nucleotides match TRBD2. The trim removed 3 bases at V and 5 bases at J, leaving 6 bases unmatched. This CDR3 comprises 15 residues. Germline V gene data show CDR1 as LGHNA and CDR2 as YSLEER. This CDR3 reads CASSHRAGANNEQFF. Here the CDR3 DNA reads TGCGCCAGCAGCCACAGAGCGGGGGCCAACAATGAGCAGTTCTTC.

This clonotype was seen at least ten times. This rearrangement joins TRBV20-1 to TRBJ2-1; TRBD1 is a possible D gene (6 bases). The V end was cut by 6 bases, the J end by 4 bases, with 13 bases between. The germline CDR1 and CDR2 sequences are DFQATT and SNEGSKA (reference sequence). The CDR3 length is 13 residues. CDR3 sequence: CSATTGFYNEQFF. The CDR3, as DNA: TGCAGTGCCACTACAGGGTTTTACAATGAGCAGTTCTTC.

This clonotype showed up many times. This chain uses TRBV27 with TRBJ1-3, with D perhaps matching TRBD1 (6 bases). The V end was cut by 5 bases, the J end by 0 bases, with 20 bases between. The germline V gene encodes CDR1 MNHEY and CDR2 SMNVEV (reference sequence). The CDR3 consists of 18 residues. CDR3 sequence (DNA): TGTGCCAGCAGTCCGGACAGTCCCTCCTTTGGCTCTGGAAACACCATATATTTT. Translation: CASSPDSPSFGSGNTIYF.

This clonotype was recorded many times. The CDR3 here is CASSQVYSGSGELFF. DNA for the CDR3: TGCGCCAGCAGCCAAGTGTACTCAGGGTCCGGGGAGCTGTTTTTT. The rearrangement uses TRBV4-1 and TRBJ2-2; possibly TRBD1 for D (5 bases). V lost 1 base to trimming and J lost 6 bases, with 12 bases between them. Germline V lookup: CDR1 MGHRA, CDR2 YSYEKL. The CDR3 covers 15 residues.

This clonotype was observed many times. The chain recombines TRBV27 with TRBJ2-7; a possible D gene is TRBD1 (5 bases). The V and J ends lost 4 bases and 4 bases respectively, with 23 bases between them. CDR3 length: 17 amino acids. Germline V lookup: CDR1 MNHEY, CDR2 SMNVEV (reference sequence). CDR3 protein: CASSSTDSLSSNYEQYF. CDR3 sequence (DNA): TGTGCCAGCAGTTCTACTGACAGCCTCTCTTCGAATTACGAGCAGTACTTC.

This clonotype was counted at least ten times. This chain connects TRBV5-1 to TRBJ2-3, with no clear D. The length of the CDR3 is 15 residues. The germline V and J ends were trimmed by 0 bases and 6 bases, with 14 bases remaining between them. Looked up from germline, CDR1 is SGHRS and CDR2 is YFSETQ. CDR3 protein: CASSLEGYASDTQYF. The CDR3 DNA reads as TGCGCCAGCAGCTTGGAAGGGTATGCGTCGGATACGCAGTATTTT. The full variable domain, rest sourced from reference TRBV5-1 and TRBJ2-3, is KAGVTQTPRYLIKTRGQQVTLSCSPISGHRSVSWYQQTPGQGLQFLFEYFSETQRNKGNFPGRFSGRQFSNSRSEMNVSTLELGDSALYLCASSLEGYASDTQYFGPGTRLTVL.

DNA of the CDR3: TGCAGGGTAACAGGGGGGACCACTGAAGCTTTCTTT. This gives the protein CRVTGGTTEAFF. The chain joins TRBV20-1 to TRBJ1-1; 8 bases agree with TRBD1. Germline assignment: CDR1 DFQATT and CDR2 SNEGSKA (reference sequence). This CDR3 has 12 amino acids.

This clonotype was seen repeatedly, ten times or more. This chain uses TRBV12-3 or TRBV12-4 with TRBJ2-1, with TRBD2 identical over 10 bases. V shed 10 bases and J 9 bases; nucleotides not matched to a gene: 15. The length of the CDR3 is 15 residues. DNA of the CDR3: TGTGCCACCACTGATCCCGGGACTAGCGTTAGTGAGCAGTTCTTC. The encoded protein is CATTDPGTSVSEQFF.

This chain connects TRBV7-6 to TRBJ1-1, with 7 nucleotides matching TRBD1. Germline V gene lookup returns CDR1 SGHVS and CDR2 FNYEAQ. Trimming at V came to 5 bases and at J to 1 base, leaving 7 bases not matched to a gene. This CDR3 is 15 amino acids long. CDR3 region: CASSHPTGRNTEAFF. The CDR3 DNA reads as TGTGCCAGCAGCCATCCGACAGGGAGGAACACTGAAGCTTTCTTT.

This clonotype was detected ten times or more. This chain uses TRBV10-3 with TRBJ2-3; 8 nucleotides line up with TRBD2. V gave up 5 bases and J gave up 2 bases; unmatched junction bases: 3. This CDR3 spans 14 amino acids. From germline, CDR1 is ENHRY and CDR2 SYGVKD. The CDR3: CAISRGGPTDTQYF. Here the CDR3 DNA reads TGTGCCATCAGTCGGGGGGGCCCCACAGATACGCAGTATTTT.

This chain connects TRBV5-1 to TRBJ2-2; D might be TRBD1 (6 bases). V was cut by 2 bases and J by 0 bases, with 14 bases left in between. Germline V gene lookup returns CDR1 SGHRS and CDR2 YFSETQ. This CDR3 spans 17 amino acids. DNA of the CDR3: TGCGCCAGCAGCTTAGGACAACAGGGAACGAACACCGGGGAGCTGTTTTTT. Translated: CASSLGQQGTNTGELFF. Variable domain in full (rest from reference TRBV5-1 and TRBJ2-2): KAGVTQTPRYLIKTRGQQVTLSCSPISGHRSVSWYQQTPGQGLQFLFEYFSETQRNKGNFPGRFSGRQFSNSRSEMNVSTLELGDSALYLCASSLGQQGTNTGELFFGEGSRLTVL.

The table lists this clonotype with many counts. This sequence joins TRBV3-1 and TRBJ2-2; unclear D gene. Deletions cut 3 bases from V and 9 bases from J, with 11 bases between. The germline gives CDR1 LGHDT, CDR2 YNNKEL (reference sequence). The CDR3 contains 13 residues. The DNA of the CDR3 is TGTGCCAGCAGCCAGTTAGCCGGGCGGGAGCTGTTTTTT. Translated: CASSQLAGRELFF.

In this sample, this clonotype turned up many times. The chain carries TRBV28 and TRBJ1-4, with D maybe TRBD1 (5 bases). This CDR3 is built from 15 residues. The V gene's germline CDR1 is MDHEN and CDR2 SYDVKM. Trimming removed 3 bases at V and 7 bases at J, with 15 bases between. In nucleotides, the CDR3 is TGTGCCAGCAGTTTCAGTGCAGGGAGGAGTGAAAAACTGTTTTTT. The encoded protein is CASSFSAGRSEKLFF.

Ten or more counts support this clonotype. The rearrangement uses TRBV13 and TRBJ1-2; D ambiguous. The germline CDR1 and CDR2 sequences are PRHDT and FYEKMQ (reference sequence). Trimming cost V 3 bases and J 6 bases, with 14 bases left between them. The CDR3 covers 14 residues. The CDR3 reads CASSLHPVVDGYTF. The CDR3 DNA sequence: TGTGCCAGCAGCTTGCATCCGGTCGTGGATGGCTACACCTTC.

The table lists this clonotype with many counts. The chain joins TRBV15 to TRBJ1-5; tentatively, D is TRBD1 (5 bases). Trimming shortened V by 2 bases and J by 2 bases, and 16 bases separated the two germline ends. CDR1 is LNHNV, CDR2 YYDKDF, per germline (reference sequence). This CDR3 is 17 amino acids long. DNA for the CDR3: TGTGCCACCAGCAGACGCCGGGACGTTAGGGGCAATCAGCCCCAGCATTTT. Amino acid sequence: CATSRRRDVRGNQPQHF.

This clonotype was counted a few times. V is TRBV3-1 and J is TRBJ1-1, with D possibly matching TRBD1 (5 bases). The CDR3 runs 11 residues. The V gene's germline CDR1 is LGHDT and CDR2 YNNKEL (reference sequence). The ends were cut back, 8 bases at V and 10 bases at J, with 14 bases in the middle. CDR3 residues: CASADRGGAFF. The CDR3 DNA sequence: TGTGCCAGCGCGGACCGCGGGGGAGCTTTCTTT.